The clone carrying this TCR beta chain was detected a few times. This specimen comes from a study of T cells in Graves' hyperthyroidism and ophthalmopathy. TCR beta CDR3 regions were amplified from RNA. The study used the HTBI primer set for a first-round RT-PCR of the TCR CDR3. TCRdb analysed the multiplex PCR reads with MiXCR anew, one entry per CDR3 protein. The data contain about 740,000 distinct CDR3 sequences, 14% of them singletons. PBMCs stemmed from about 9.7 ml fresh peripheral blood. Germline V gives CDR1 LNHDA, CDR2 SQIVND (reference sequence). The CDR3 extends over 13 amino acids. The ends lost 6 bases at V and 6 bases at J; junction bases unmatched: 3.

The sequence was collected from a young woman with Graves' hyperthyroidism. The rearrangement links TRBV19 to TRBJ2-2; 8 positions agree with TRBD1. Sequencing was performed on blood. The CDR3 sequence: CASSWTGSGELFF. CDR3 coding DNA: TGTGCCAGTAGCTGGACAGGGTCCGGGGAGCTGTTTTTT.